These 27 T cell receptor beta chains came from one sample sequenced in a study of blood T cell repertoires in COVID-19. Here immunoSEQ multiplex PCR was the method, and the copy in TCRdb shows in-frame clones only, minus some. The table includes 100,000 to 150,000 clones, around 87% detected once. The sample comprised peripheral blood. The receptor set was obtained from a woman aged 65 to 85 with acute or convalescent COVID-19.

The rearrangement joins TRBV6-5 to TRBJ1-6; D possibly corresponds to TRBD1 (6 bases). The V and J ends lost 6 bases and 1 base respectively, with 10 bases between them. The CDR3 is 15 residues long. Germline lookup yields CDR1 MNHEY and CDR2 SVGAGI. CDR3 nucleotide sequence: TGTGCCAGCAGAGGGGGGGGGTCCTATAATTCACCCCTCCACTTT. Translation: CASRGGGSYNSPLHF.

This clone occurred a few times. V usage is TRBV3-1 (or the pseudogene TRBV3-2) and J usage is TRBJ1-2; D is uncertain. Germline lookup yields CDR1 LGHDT and CDR2 YNNKEL (reference sequence). V shed 3 bases and J shed 2 bases, with 10 bases lying between them. The CDR3 has 14 amino acids. CDR3 region: CASSQSGRNYGYTF. Here the CDR3 DNA reads TGTGCCAGCAGCCAGTCAGGCAGAAACTATGGCTACACCTTC.

This sequence joins TRBV7-2 and TRBJ1-5; 7 bases match TRBD1. CDR1 and CDR2 (germline): SGHTA, FQGNSA. Trimming took 5 bases from V and 3 from J; bases not matched to a gene: 10. The CDR3 spans 16 residues. CDR3 DNA: TGTGCCAGCAGCCCGGAGACAGGGCGCACCAATCAGCCCCAGCATTTT. Protein: CASSPETGRTNQPQHF.

This clone has more than one count but fewer than ten. This chain joins TRBV5-1 and TRBJ2-7; 7 nucleotides agree with TRBD1. Trimming at V came to 0 bases and at J to 5 bases, leaving 11 bases not matched to a gene. The CDR3 covers 16 residues. In germline, CDR1 is SGHRS, CDR2 YFSETQ. CDR3: CASSLGLYRGIDEQYF. CDR3 in DNA: TGCGCCAGCAGCTTGGGCCTTTACAGGGGTATCGACGAGCAGTACTTC.

The chain recombines TRBV7-6 with TRBJ2-1; 11 nucleotides line up with TRBD2. J was trimmed by 7 bases and V by 1 base; bases with no gene match: 9. The CDR3 totals 17 residues. Germline V gives CDR1 SGHVS, CDR2 FNYEAQ. The CDR3 region has the DNA TGTGCCAGCAGCTTAGGGGCACTAGCGGGGGTTGCGAATGAGCAGTTCTTC. Protein product: CASSLGALAGVANEQFF.

The table lists this clone with a count of one. V is TRBV2 and J is TRBJ1-6; D gene ambiguous. With 6 bases removed from V and 1 base from J, the gap between germline ends came to 10 bases. The CDR3 consists of 15 residues. Germline assignment: CDR1 SNHLY and CDR2 FYNNEI. In DNA form, the CDR3 reads TGTGCCAGCAGGCCCGGGGTTTCCTATAATTCACCCCTCCACTTT. It specifies CASRPGVSYNSPLHF.

The chain combines TRBV19 with TRBJ2-4, with 9 bases identical to TRBD1. The CDR3 sequence is 17 residues long. Germline CDR1 LNHDA, CDR2 SQIVND (reference sequence). The ends lost 5 bases at V and 5 bases at J; junction bases unmatched: 13. The CDR3 spells CASSASGTGTYQNIQYF. CDR3 nucleotides: TGTGCCAGTAGTGCTTCCGGGACAGGGACGTACCAAAACATTCAGTACTTC. The variable domain in full, completed from reference TRBV19 and TRBJ2-4, reads DGGITQSPKYLFRKEGQNVTLSCEQNLNHDAMYWYRQDPGQGLRLIYYSQIVNDFQKGDIAEGYSVSREKKESFPLTVTSAQKNPTAFYLCASSASGTGTYQNIQYFGAGTRLSVL.

This clone has just a few counts. The rearrangement joins TRBV2 to TRBJ1-6; D is uncertain. The CDR3 has 13 amino acids. The V and J ends lost 9 bases and 6 bases respectively, with 12 bases between them. Germline lookup yields CDR1 SNHLY and CDR2 FYNNEI. The CDR3 loop reads CASCEGFNSPLHF. The CDR3 bases are TGTGCCAGTTGCGAGGGATTTAATTCACCCCTCCACTTT.

The J gene is TRBJ1-2, the V gene TRBV15, with 8 bases identical to TRBD1. CDR1 LNHNV and CDR2 YYDKDF come from the germline V gene (reference sequence). Trimming cost V 0 bases and J 7 bases; bases outside gene matches: 7. There are 15 residues in the CDR3. CDR3 in amino acids: CATSRDRGDRGGYTF. The CDR3, as DNA: TGTGCCACCAGCAGAGATCGGGGCGACAGGGGTGGCTACACCTTC.

The gene calls are TRBV4-2 and TRBJ2-3, with TRBD2 identical over 11 bases. The CDR3 consists of 19 residues. V lost 0 bases, J lost 4 bases, and 12 bases stayed unmatched. Germline-derived CDR1 and CDR2 are LGHNA and YNFKEQ. CDR3 region: CASSQELAGVGYAADTQYF. CDR3 nucleotide sequence: TGTGCCAGCAGCCAAGAACTAGCGGGGGTAGGGTACGCGGCAGATACGCAGTATTTT.

CDR3: CASSAGTGGYNEQFF. The CDR3 DNA follows: TGTGCCAGCTCTGCCGGGACGGGGGGGTACAATGAGCAGTTCTTC. The gene calls are TRBV18 and TRBJ2-1, with 8 bases identical to TRBD2. V lost 6 bases and J lost 4; bases outside the gene matches: 8. The CDR3 extends over 15 amino acids. CDR1 is KGHSH and CDR2 is LQKENI in the germline V gene. Full variable domain (remainder filled in from reference TRBV18 and TRBJ2-1): NAGVMQNPRHLVRRRGQEARLRCSPMKGHSHVYWYRQLPEEGLKFMVYLQKENIIDESGMPKERFSAEFPKEGPSILRIQQVVRGDSAAYFCASSAGTGGYNEQFFGPGTRLTVL.

This clone has only one observation. This chain uses TRBV11-3 with TRBJ2-1, with 10 bases aligning to TRBD1. The CDR3 runs 14 residues. CDR1 is SGHNT and CDR2 is YENEEA in the germline V gene. V was pared by 5 bases and J by 8 bases, with 6 bases of the junction left unmatched. The CDR3 here is CASSPDRGYDEQFF. The CDR3 bases are TGTGCCAGCAGCCCGGACAGGGGGTATGATGAGCAGTTCTTC. Using reference TRBV11-3 and TRBJ2-1 for the parts outside the CDR3, the full variable domain is EAGVVQSPRYKIIEKKQPVAFWCNPISGHNTLYWYLQNLGQGPELLIRYENEEAVDDSQLPKDRFSAERLKGVDSTLKIQPAELGDSAVYLCASSPDRGYDEQFFGPGTRLTVL.

V gene TRBV5-1 combines with J gene TRBJ2-7; D gene uncertain. V was clipped by 6 bases and J by 2 bases, with 9 bases between them. The CDR3 is 12 residues long. The V gene's germline CDR1 is SGHRS and CDR2 YFSETQ. DNA for the CDR3: TGCGCCAGCACAGGTAACGCCTACGAGCAGTACTTC. Its translation: CASTGNAYEQYF.

As DNA, the CDR3 is TGCGCCAGCAGTCCGGGACTAGCAAGCACAGATACGCAGTATTTT. It codes for CASSPGLASTDTQYF. This sequence joins TRBV10-2 and TRBJ2-3, with 9 bases matching TRBD2. V was clipped by 5 bases and J by 0 bases; unmatched bases: 3. This CDR3 contains 15 residues. CDR1 is WSHSY and CDR2 is SAAADI in the germline V gene.

To note about this clone: Different DNA sequences within this sample yield the same CDR3. V usage is TRBV27 and J usage is TRBJ1-5; no firm D call. The V end lost 5 bases, the J end lost 5 bases, and 13 bases lay between the germline ends. Per germline, CDR1 MNHEY and CDR2 SMNVEV (reference sequence). The length of the CDR3 is 14 residues. CDR3 in amino acids: CASSPNGGDQPQHF. The CDR3 DNA sequence: TGTGCCAGCAGTCCTAACGGCGGGGATCAGCCCCAGCATTTT.

V gene TRBV9 combines with J gene TRBJ2-7, with a possible D match to TRBD2 (6 bases). V dropped 4 bases and J dropped 4 bases, with 18 bases sitting between them. This CDR3 is built from 15 residues. Germline-derived CDR1 and CDR2 are SGDLS and YYNGEE. The CDR3 DNA reads as TGTGCCAGCAGCCCGAGGGACGGGGGATTATACGAGCAGTACTTC. This translates into CASSPRDGGLYEQYF.

The sample holds a few counts of this clone. The genes are TRBV27 and TRBJ1-1; 9 nucleotides align to TRBD1. The V gene end was trimmed by 2 bases and the J gene end by 11 bases; junction bases not matched to a gene: 3. CDR1 is MNHEY and CDR2 is SMNVEV in the germline V gene (reference sequence). The CDR3 runs to 12 residues. The CDR3 protein is CASSLGQGRAFF. In nucleotides, the CDR3 is TGTGCCAGCAGTTTAGGACAGGGGAGGGCTTTCTTT.

This clone came up once. The chain recombines TRBV5-1 with TRBJ1-2; 7 bases are shared with TRBD1. This CDR3 spans 13 amino acids. V shed 8 bases, J shed 7 bases, and the junction held 11 bases outside the gene matches. Germline V gene lookup returns CDR1 SGHRS and CDR2 YFSETQ. CDR3 loop: CASHDRETSGYTF. The CDR3 region has the DNA TGCGCCAGTCACGACAGGGAAACTAGTGGCTACACCTTC.

This rearrangement joins TRBV6-1 to TRBJ2-1; 8 bases fit TRBD1. There are 21 residues in the CDR3. Germline V lookup: CDR1 MNHNS, CDR2 SASEGT. After removal of 0 bases from V and 6 bases from J, the junction contained 22 bases not matched to a gene. As DNA, the CDR3 is TGTGCCAGCAGTGAAGCCGGGTTGGGCAGGGGGCTCACCACTACATCCAATGAGCAGTTCTTC. It yields the protein CASSEAGLGRGLTTTSNEQFF.

This clone was detected only a few times. V usage is TRBV30 and J usage is TRBJ1-1, with 9 bases identical to TRBD1. This CDR3 region has 16 residues. Germline values: CDR1 GTSNPN, CDR2 SVGIG (reference sequence). The V and J ends lost 3 bases and 2 bases, in that order; junction bases with no gene match: 10. In DNA, the CDR3 is TGTGCCTGGAGCAAACCGGGACAGGGTGGTAACACTGAAGCTTTCTTT. It encodes CAWSKPGQGGNTEAFF.

The rearrangement joins TRBV28 to TRBJ2-1; D not resolved. Trimming pared 3 bases from V and 2 bases from J, leaving 5 bases between. The length of the CDR3 is 13 residues. Germline-derived CDR1 and CDR2 are MDHEN and SYDVKM. DNA for the CDR3: TGTGCCAGCAGTTTTACAGCCTACAATGAGCAGTTCTTC. Translated, it gives CASSFTAYNEQFF.

The rearrangement links TRBV19 to TRBJ1-2; the D is unclear. Trimming stripped 3 bases from V and 8 bases from J, with 13 bases between. CDR3 length: 13 amino acids. Germline CDR1 and CDR2: LNHDA and SQIVND (reference sequence). CDR3 sequence: CASSIRSIPGYTF. CDR3 nucleotides: TGTGCCAGTAGTATTCGGTCTATCCCAGGCTACACCTTC.

The V call is TRBV11-2, the J call TRBJ1-2; D not certain. Per germline, CDR1 SGHAT and CDR2 FQNNGV. This CDR3 has 14 amino acids. V gave up 1 base and J gave up 1 base, with 7 bases separating them. CDR3 amino acids: CASSLGWSNYGYTF. The CDR3 DNA sequence: TGTGCCAGCAGCTTAGGATGGAGTAACTATGGCTACACCTTC. Full variable domain (remainder filled in from reference TRBV11-2 and TRBJ1-2): EAGVAQSPRYKIIEKRQSVAFWCNPISGHATLYWYQQILGQGPKLLIQFQNNGVVDDSQLPKDRFSAERLKGVDSTLKIQPAKLEDSAVYLCASSLGWSNYGYTFGSGTRLTVV.

The chain links TRBV30 to TRBJ1-1, with D tentatively TRBD1 (5 bases). Trimming took off 0 bases at V and 2 bases at J, with 10 bases between the two ends. CDR3 size: 14 residues. CDR1 and CDR2 (germline): GTSNPN, SVGIG (reference sequence). The CDR3 bases are TGTGCCTGGAGTGTACTCAGGGCTAACACTGAAGCTTTCTTT. Protein: CAWSVLRANTEAFF.

The V gene is TRBV7-2, the J gene TRBJ2-7; 7 nucleotides match TRBD1. The CDR3 totals 15 residues. Trimming at V came to 0 bases and at J to 1 base, leaving 3 bases not matched to a gene. Per germline, CDR1 SGHTA and CDR2 FQGNSA. In nucleotides, the CDR3 is TGTGCCAGCAGCTTAGCAACAGGGGCTTCCTACGAGCAGTACTTC. Translated: CASSLATGASYEQYF.

CDR3 protein: CASSLEGAYTGELFF. In DNA, the CDR3 is TGTGCCAGCAGTCTGGAGGGGGCATACACCGGGGAGCTGTTTTTT. The J gene is TRBJ2-2, the V gene TRBV2; TRBD1 might be the D (7 bases). Trimming cost V 5 bases and J 3 bases, with 13 bases left between them. Germline assignment: CDR1 SNHLY and CDR2 FYNNEI. This CDR3 is built from 15 residues.

The CDR3 loop reads CATGTGQVEAKNIQYF. DNA of the CDR3: TGTGCCACAGGGACAGGGCAGGTTGAGGCCAAAAACATTCAGTACTTC. V gene TRBV28 combines with J gene TRBJ2-4; TRBD1 matches at 9 bases. Germline V CDR1 and CDR2: MDHEN, SYDVKM. This CDR3 spans 16 amino acids. The ends lost 10 bases at V and 1 base at J; junction bases unmatched: 11.